These 23 T cell receptor beta chains were all obtained from the same sample, sequenced in a study of neurological immune-mediated disorders. TCRdb reanalysed the 5' RACE reads using MiXCR and keeps one entry per CDR3 protein. The repertoire has around 97,000 distinct CDR3 sequences, 10% to 11% of them found once; the top ten carry 2.5% to 4%. The time point denotes: longitudinal time-point 3. Sequenced: PBMCs. All receptors derive from a female donor with HTLV-1-associated myelopathy (HAM/TSP).

The chain joins TRBV12-3 or TRBV12-4 to TRBJ1-1; no definite D call. The V and J ends lost 5 bases and 4 bases respectively, with 8 bases between them. The CDR3 has 12 residues. CDR3 sequence reads: CASSRGSTEAFF. As DNA, the CDR3 is TGTGCCAGCAGTAGAGGGAGCACTGAAGCTTTCTTT.

This clonotype came up many times. DNA of the CDR3: TGTGCCAGCAGCCCGCGTGGGGCAGCTAGCACAGATACGCAGTATTTT. It is translated as CASSPRGAASTDTQYF. J is TRBJ2-3 and V is TRBV9, with D tentatively TRBD1 (5 bases). The CDR3 extends over 16 amino acids. The V end lost 4 bases, the J end lost 0 bases, and 15 bases lay between the germline ends. CDR1 is SGDLS, CDR2 YYNGEE, per germline. Combining the CDR3 with reference TRBV9 and TRBJ2-3 gives the whole variable domain DSGVTQTPKHLITATGQRVTLRCSPRSGDLSVYWYQQSLDQGLQFLIQYYNGEERAKGNILERFSAQQFPDLHSELNLSSLELGDSALYFCASSPRGAASTDTQYFGPGTRLTVL.

This clonotype was seen more than once but under ten times. The chain recombines TRBV5-1 with TRBJ2-7; 9 nucleotides match TRBD2. The CDR3 totals 15 residues. Germline V gene lookup returns CDR1 SGHRS and CDR2 YFSETQ. J was trimmed by 1 base and V by 4 bases; bases with no gene match: 6. CDR3 residues: CASSDGTSWSYEQYF. The CDR3, as DNA: TGCGCCAGCAGCGACGGGACTAGCTGGTCCTACGAGCAGTACTTC.

This clonotype was seen at least ten times. This chain links TRBV10-3 with TRBJ1-1, with a weak D call TRBD1 (5 bases). This CDR3 comprises 16 residues. The V gene's germline CDR1 is ENHRY and CDR2 SYGVKD. The V end lost 0 bases, the J end lost 6 bases, and 17 bases lay between the germline ends. CDR3: CAISESRGLSIAEAFF. The CDR3 DNA reads as TGTGCCATCAGTGAGTCAAGGGGATTGAGTATCGCTGAAGCTTTCTTT.

Many counts were recorded for this clonotype. V usage is TRBV5-1 and J usage is TRBJ1-6; 11 nucleotides align to TRBD1. Trimming took 4 bases from V and 10 from J; bases not matched to a gene: 7. Looked up from germline, CDR1 is SGHRS and CDR2 is YFSETQ. This CDR3 has 15 residues. CDR3 loop: CASSAGQGAGSPLHF. In nucleotides, the CDR3 is TGCGCCAGCAGCGCAGGACAGGGGGCGGGATCACCCCTCCACTTT. The complete variable domain, with remaining parts taken from reference TRBV5-1 and TRBJ1-6, reads KAGVTQTPRYLIKTRGQQVTLSCSPISGHRSVSWYQQTPGQGLQFLFEYFSETQRNKGNFPGRFSGRQFSNSRSEMNVSTLELGDSALYLCASSAGQGAGSPLHFGNGTRLTVT.

This clonotype occurred many times. This chain uses TRBV12-5 with TRBJ1-2, with D maybe TRBD1 (6 bases). The CDR3 has 16 residues. Germline V gene data show CDR1 as LGHNT and CDR2 as FRNRAP. The V end lost 2 bases, the J end lost 0 bases, and 13 bases lay between the germline ends. The CDR3 region is CASGLTTGPTNYGYTF. The CDR3 coding sequence is TGTGCTAGTGGTTTGACTACAGGGCCAACTAACTATGGCTACACCTTC.

A few counts support this clonotype. The V and J genes are TRBV5-1 and TRBJ2-7; a possible D gene is TRBD2 (5 bases). The CDR3 contains 16 residues. In germline, CDR1 is SGHRS, CDR2 YFSETQ. Trimming took off 0 bases at V and 0 bases at J, with 13 bases between the two ends. CDR3 amino acids: CASSLDLAISSYEQYF. CDR3 DNA sequence: TGCGCCAGCAGCTTGGATCTAGCTATCAGCTCCTACGAGCAGTACTTC.

Many counts were recorded for this clonotype. The V gene is TRBV7-2, the J gene TRBJ2-3; 7 bases line up with TRBD2. The CDR3 runs 16 residues. With V trimmed by 2 bases and J by 0 bases, 5 bases remained unmatched. Germline CDR1 and CDR2: SGHTA and FQGNSA. Here the CDR3 reads CASSLIGGISTDTQYF. The CDR3 DNA reads TGTGCCAGCAGCTTAATCGGGGGGATTAGCACAGATACGCAGTATTTT.

This clonotype has only a few counts. The V gene is TRBV20-1, the J gene TRBJ2-7; 9 bases fit TRBD2. Trimming at V came to 0 bases and at J to 3 bases, leaving 6 bases not matched to a gene. The CDR3 extends over 15 amino acids. Germline V gives CDR1 DFQATT, CDR2 SNEGSKA (reference sequence). The CDR3 is CSARDRLAANYEQYF. CDR3 nucleotide sequence: TGCAGTGCTAGAGACAGACTAGCGGCAAACTACGAGCAGTACTTC.

A remark on this clonotype: It may be a read error: a sequence one base away is much more abundant. This rearrangement joins TRBV12-3 or TRBV12-4 to TRBJ2-1; 8 bases are shared with TRBD2. V lost 9 bases, J lost 8 bases, and 15 bases stayed unmatched. The CDR3 totals 15 residues. This CDR3 is CASHPRASGYDEQFF. In DNA form, the CDR3 reads TGTGCCAGTCACCCACGGGCTAGCGGGTACGATGAGCAGTTCTTC.

This chain joins TRBV18 and TRBJ1-5; tentative D call: TRBD1 (6 bases). Per germline, CDR1 KGHSH and CDR2 LQKENI. This CDR3 has 17 amino acids. Trimming cost V 2 bases and J 2 bases, with 16 bases left between them. DNA for the CDR3: TGTGCCAGCTCACCATCGATTAGTCGACAGGGCAATCAGCCCCAGCATTTT. As protein: CASSPSISRQGNQPQHF.

This clonotype was picked up many times. Its ends do not fully match the called genes, so a read error is possible. The chain joins TRBV15 to TRBJ2-7; perhaps D is TRBD1 or TRBD2 (6 bases each). This CDR3 spans 14 amino acids. Germline V gene sequence: CDR1 LNHNV, CDR2 YYDKDF (reference sequence). For the CDR3, the DNA is TGTGCTACCAGCAGGGGTGGGACTTCGTACGAGCAGTACTTC. Translated, it gives CATSRGGTSYEQYF.

This clonotype has a count of ten or more. The rearrangement joins TRBV7-6 to TRBJ2-2; D is tentatively TRBD1 or TRBD2 (5 bases each). V lost 7 bases to trimming and J lost 3 bases, with 12 bases between them. Germline lookup yields CDR1 SGHVS and CDR2 FNYEAQ. The CDR3 totals 14 residues. The CDR3 DNA is TGTGCCAGCACCCCCCAGGGAGACACCGGGGAGCTGTTTTTT. Its protein product is CASTPQGDTGELFF. The complete variable domain, with remaining parts taken from reference TRBV7-6 and TRBJ2-2, reads GAGVSQSPRYKVTKRGQDVALRCDPISGHVSLYWYRQALGQGPEFLTYFNYEAQQDKSGLPNDRFSAERPEGSISTLTIQRTEQRDSAMYRCASTPQGDTGELFFGEGSRLTVL.

This clonotype was counted at least ten times. The rearrangement links TRBV28 to TRBJ2-3; TRBD2 is a possible D gene (8 bases). Germline CDR1 is MDHEN and CDR2 is SYDVKM. The CDR3 has 21 residues. The germline V and J ends were trimmed by 3 bases and 2 bases, with 30 bases remaining between them. Written as DNA, the CDR3 is TGTGCCAGCAGTTTGACCAGAGGACTAGCAGGGGGATACCGCCTCACAGATACGCAGTATTTT. Translated, it gives CASSLTRGLAGGYRLTDTQYF.

This clonotype was seen repeatedly, ten times or more. The CDR3 is CASSYGLAGGQDIQYF. The CDR3, as DNA: TGTGCCAGCAGTTACGGACTAGCGGGGGGGCAGGACATTCAGTACTTC. The chain combines TRBV6-5 with TRBJ2-4; TRBD2 agrees at 15 bases. J gave up 8 bases and V 2 bases, and 4 bases lay outside the gene matches. The germline V gene encodes CDR1 MNHEY and CDR2 SVGAGI. The CDR3 is 16 residues long.

This clonotype has a count of ten or more. The J gene is TRBJ2-7, the V gene TRBV5-1; 9 nucleotides agree with TRBD2. The ends lost 1 base at V and 2 bases at J; junction bases unmatched: 1. The CDR3 extends over 14 amino acids. Germline lookup yields CDR1 SGHRS and CDR2 YFSETQ. CDR3 in DNA: TGCGCCAGCAGCTTGTCTAGCGGGGCCTACGAGCAGTACTTC. Translation: CASSLSSGAYEQYF.

This clonotype was observed many times. J is TRBJ2-3 and V is TRBV2; TRBD2 aligns across 9 bases. The germline gives CDR1 SNHLY, CDR2 FYNNEI. Losses at the gene ends were 4 bases for V and 3 bases for J; bases not matched to a gene: 2. The CDR3 totals 14 residues. CDR3 protein: CASSASGATDTQYF. The CDR3 DNA follows: TGTGCCAGCAGTGCTAGCGGGGCTACAGATACGCAGTATTTT.

There are many counts of this clonotype. The genes are TRBV20-1 and TRBJ2-7; 9 nucleotides line up with TRBD1. Germline-derived CDR1 and CDR2 are DFQATT and SNEGSKA (reference sequence). The CDR3 runs to 14 residues. V shed 3 bases, J shed 6 bases, and the junction held 9 bases outside the gene matches. CDR3 in amino acids: CSARKTGTGLEQYF. The CDR3 DNA follows: TGCAGTGCTAGGAAAACCGGGACAGGGCTCGAGCAGTACTTC.

This clonotype appeared many times. The CDR3 sequence: CASSFSRGWYEQYF. The CDR3 coding sequence is TGTGCCAGCAGCTTTAGCAGGGGGTGGTACGAGCAGTACTTC. The chain combines TRBV7-9 with TRBJ2-7; 7 bases are shared with TRBD1. Germline CDR1 reads SEHNR; CDR2 reads FQNEAQ (reference sequence). After removal of 3 bases from V and 4 bases from J, the junction contained 6 bases not matched to a gene. This CDR3 region has 14 residues.

This clonotype was seen at least ten times. The chain recombines TRBV12-3 or TRBV12-4 with TRBJ2-7; possible D gene TRBD2, 6 bases. The CDR3 loop spans 13 amino acids. Trimming took 6 bases from V and 2 from J, leaving 11 bases between them. In DNA form, the CDR3 reads TGTGCCAGCAGGCCGAGCGGGCCCTACGAGCAGTACTTC. The encoded protein is CASRPSGPYEQYF.

This clonotype was detected ten times or more. The chain employs TRBV5-1 and TRBJ2-1; D gene unclear. Trimming cost V 1 base and J 9 bases, with 23 bases left between them. This CDR3 has 17 residues. Germline CDR1 SGHRS, CDR2 YFSETQ. The CDR3 reads CASSLPETDPVGVEQFF. For the CDR3, the DNA is TGCGCCAGCAGCTTGCCCGAGACTGACCCGGTTGGGGTTGAGCAGTTCTTC.

This clonotype occurred many times. This rearrangement joins TRBV10-3 to TRBJ2-3; the match to TRBD2 covers 12 bases. The germline gives CDR1 ENHRY, CDR2 SYGVKD. V dropped 10 bases and J dropped 12; count of bases not matched to a gene: 14. This CDR3 is built from 14 residues. This CDR3 reads CATRPSGGAERQYF. CDR3 DNA sequence: TGTGCCACCAGGCCTAGCGGGGGGGCGGAACGACAGTATTTT.

The chain recombines TRBV7-9 with TRBJ2-7; D is perhaps TRBD1 (6 bases). The CDR3 is 14 amino acids. Trimming took off 1 base at V and 3 bases at J, with 10 bases between the two ends. CDR1 is SEHNR, CDR2 FQNEAQ, per germline (reference sequence). This chain's CDR3 is CASSLGQDHYEQYF. DNA for the CDR3: TGTGCCAGCAGCTTAGGACAGGACCACTACGAGCAGTACTTC.